This TCR delta chain was captured by sequencing in a study of gamma-delta T cells after stem cell transplantation. This clone was seen only a few times. TCRdb re-processed the RT-PCR reads using CATT. This table holds about 15,000 delta-chain clones, 9.4% found once. Germline lookup yields CDR1 GEAIGNYY and CDR2 EKD. Losses at the gene ends were 5 bases for V and 1 base for J; bases not matched to a gene: 15. The CDR3 contains 17 residues. The sequence was obtained from a human donor. It is not recorded whose cells these are; they may come from a transplant donor. The chain uses TRDV2 and TRDJ1, with 7 positions matching TRDD3. The sequenced material came from gamma-delta T cells. DNA of the CDR3: TGTGCCTGTGGGTGGTTGGGGGAGACTGGGATCACCGATAAACTCATCTTT. This encodes CACGWLGETGITDKLIF.